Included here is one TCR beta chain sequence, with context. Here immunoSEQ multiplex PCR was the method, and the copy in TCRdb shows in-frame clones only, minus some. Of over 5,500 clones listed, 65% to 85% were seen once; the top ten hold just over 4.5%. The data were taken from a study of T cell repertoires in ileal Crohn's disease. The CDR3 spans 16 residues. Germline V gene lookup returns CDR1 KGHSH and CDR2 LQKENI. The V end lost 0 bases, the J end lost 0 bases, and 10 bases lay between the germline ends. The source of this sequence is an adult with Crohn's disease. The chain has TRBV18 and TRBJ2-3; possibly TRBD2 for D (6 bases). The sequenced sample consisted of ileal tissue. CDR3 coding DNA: TGTGCCAGCTCACCACCGGAGGGGTCTAGCACAGATACGCAGTATTTT. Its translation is CASSPPEGSSTDTQYF.